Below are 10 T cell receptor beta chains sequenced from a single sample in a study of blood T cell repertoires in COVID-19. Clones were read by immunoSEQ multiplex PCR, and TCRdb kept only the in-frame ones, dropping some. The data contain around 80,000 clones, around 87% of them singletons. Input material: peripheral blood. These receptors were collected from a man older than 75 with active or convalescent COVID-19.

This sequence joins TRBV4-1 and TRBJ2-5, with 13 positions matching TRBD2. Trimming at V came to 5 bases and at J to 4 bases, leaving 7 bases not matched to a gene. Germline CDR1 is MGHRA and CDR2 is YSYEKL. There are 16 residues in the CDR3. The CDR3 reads CASSTRLAGGGETQYF. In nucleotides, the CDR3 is TGCGCCAGCAGCACGCGACTAGCGGGAGGAGGAGAGACCCAGTACTTC.

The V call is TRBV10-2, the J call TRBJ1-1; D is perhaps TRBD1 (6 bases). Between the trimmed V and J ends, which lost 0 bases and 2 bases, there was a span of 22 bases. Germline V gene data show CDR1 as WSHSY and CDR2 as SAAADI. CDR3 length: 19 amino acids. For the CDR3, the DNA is TGCGCCAGCAGTGAGTCGACTCTTGGGGGGGGCGGTTCAAACACTGAAGCTTTCTTT. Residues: CASSESTLGGGGSNTEAFF.

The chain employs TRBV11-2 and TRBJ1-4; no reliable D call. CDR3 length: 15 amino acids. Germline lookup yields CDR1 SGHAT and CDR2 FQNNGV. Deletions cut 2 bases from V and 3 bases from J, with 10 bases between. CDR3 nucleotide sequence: TGTGCCAGCAGCTTACTCAGAGGCCCTAATGAAAAACTGTTTTTT. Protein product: CASSLLRGPNEKLFF.

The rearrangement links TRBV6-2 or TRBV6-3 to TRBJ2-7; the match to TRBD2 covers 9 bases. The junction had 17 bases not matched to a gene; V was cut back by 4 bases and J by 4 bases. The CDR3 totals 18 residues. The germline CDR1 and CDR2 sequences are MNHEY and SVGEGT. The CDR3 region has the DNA TGTGCCAGCAGTTTAATAAGGCGGGAGGGGTCTCCTGTGTACGAGCAGTACGTC. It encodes CASSLIRREGSPVYEQYV.

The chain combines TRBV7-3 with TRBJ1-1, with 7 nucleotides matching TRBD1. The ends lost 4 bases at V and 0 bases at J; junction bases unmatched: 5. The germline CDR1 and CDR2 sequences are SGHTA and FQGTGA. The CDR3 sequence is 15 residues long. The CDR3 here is CASSSGDSLNTEAFF. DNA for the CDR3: TGTGCCAGCAGCTCAGGGGACAGCCTGAACACTGAAGCTTTCTTT.

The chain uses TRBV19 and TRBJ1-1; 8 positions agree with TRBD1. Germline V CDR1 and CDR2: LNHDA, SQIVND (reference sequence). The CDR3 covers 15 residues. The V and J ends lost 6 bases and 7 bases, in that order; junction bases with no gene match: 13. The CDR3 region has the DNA TGTGCCAGTAGATCCCAGGGGGCCCGCAAATTTGAAGCTTTCTTT. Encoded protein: CASRSQGARKFEAFF.

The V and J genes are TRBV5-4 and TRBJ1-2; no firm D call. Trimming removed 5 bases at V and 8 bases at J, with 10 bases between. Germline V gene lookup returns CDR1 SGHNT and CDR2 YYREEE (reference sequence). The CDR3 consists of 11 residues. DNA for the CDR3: TGTGCCAGCAGGAGTTCGAGAGGCTACACCTTC. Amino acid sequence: CASRSSRGYTF.

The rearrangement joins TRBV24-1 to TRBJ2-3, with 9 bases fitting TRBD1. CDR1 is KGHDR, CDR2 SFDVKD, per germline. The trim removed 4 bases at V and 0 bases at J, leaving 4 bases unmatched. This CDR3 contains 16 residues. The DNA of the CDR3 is TGTGCCACCAGTGACCCGGACAGGGGAAGCACAGATACGCAGTATTTT. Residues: CATSDPDRGSTDTQYF.

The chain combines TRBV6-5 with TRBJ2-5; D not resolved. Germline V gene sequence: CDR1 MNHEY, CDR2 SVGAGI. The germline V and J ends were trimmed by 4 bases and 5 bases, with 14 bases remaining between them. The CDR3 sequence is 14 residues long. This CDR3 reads CASSSPDWSETQYF. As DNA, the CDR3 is TGTGCCAGCAGTTCTCCTGACTGGAGCGAGACCCAGTACTTC.

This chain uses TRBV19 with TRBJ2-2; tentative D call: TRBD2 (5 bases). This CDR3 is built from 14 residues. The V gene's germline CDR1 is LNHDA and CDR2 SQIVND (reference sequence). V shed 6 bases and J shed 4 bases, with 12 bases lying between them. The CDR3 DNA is TGTGCCAGTAGGCAACCGGGAATCACCGGGGAGCTGTTTTTT. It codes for CASRQPGITGELFF. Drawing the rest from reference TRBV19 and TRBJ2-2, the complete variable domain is DGGITQSPKYLFRKEGQNVTLSCEQNLNHDAMYWYRQDPGQGLRLIYYSQIVNDFQKGDIAEGYSVSREKKESFPLTVTSAQKNPTAFYLCASRQPGITGELFFGEGSRLTVL.